A single sample gave rise to the 9 T cell receptor beta chains below, sequenced in a study of T cells expressing NK-cell markers (TCRdb year 2020). Library construction relied on 5' RACE. The sequencer listed for this sample is Illumina HiSeq 2000. Once TCRdb had reprocessed the reads, it stored one entry per CDR3 protein sequence and supplied no DNA. The sample's table lists a count of about 190,000 distinct CDR3 sequences. Of the sample, 20% is held by the ten largest clones. The sequenced material came from blood T cells: a sorted CD56 or NKG2C T cell subset, CD4+ or CD8+ T cells, or bulk PBMC T cells (not recorded which). The receptor set was obtained from a man aged 18-70 years in good health.

The chain couples TRBV10-3 to TRBJ1-2. This CDR3 is built from 11 residues. Germline CDR1 ENHRY, CDR2 SYGVKD. CDR3 in amino acids: CAIRGTFGYTF.

This rearrangement joins TRBV5-4 to TRBJ2-1. The CDR3 sequence is 15 residues long. Germline assignment: CDR1 SGHNT and CDR2 YYREEE (reference sequence). CDR3 protein: CASSLAPRTNNEQFF.

The chain links TRBV9 to TRBJ2-1; the TRBD2 assignment by TCRdb is unverifiable without DNA. Germline assignment: CDR1 SGDLS and CDR2 YYNGEE. The CDR3 has 18 amino acids. The CDR3 spells CASSVVPAVAGGYNEQFF.

V gene TRBV7-9 combines with J gene TRBJ2-2. Looked up from germline, CDR1 is SEHNR and CDR2 is FQNEAQ (reference sequence). The CDR3 contains 16 residues. The CDR3 is CASSPPLRVTTGELFF.

The chain links TRBV5-6 to TRBJ1-2. In germline, CDR1 is SGHDT, CDR2 YYEEEE. The CDR3 runs 15 residues. CDR3 protein: CASSLEENSHYGYTF. The variable domain in full, with the rest retrieved from reference TRBV5-6 and TRBJ1-2, is DAGVTQSPTHLIKTRGQQVTLRCSPKSGHDTVSWYQQALGQGPQFIFQYYEEEERQRGNFPDRFSGHQFPNYSSELNVNALLLGDSALYLCASSLEENSHYGYTFGSGTRLTVV.

This sequence joins TRBV9 and TRBJ2-3; TCRdb returns TRBD1, unconfirmable since there is no DNA. The germline V gene has CDR1 SGDLS and CDR2 YYNGEE. The CDR3 is 14 amino acids. The CDR3 spells CASSVGVGGGPEYF.

The V and J genes are TRBV12-3 or TRBV12-4 and TRBJ2-3. The CDR3 consists of 13 residues. Here the CDR3 reads CASSFYGTDTQYF.

The chain carries TRBV5-4 and TRBJ2-3; the TCRdb D gene call, TRBD1, has no DNA to confirm it. CDR1 SGHNT and CDR2 YYREEE come from the germline V gene (reference sequence). The CDR3 contains 16 residues. CDR3 residues: CASSPTGQGGPDTQYF.

This chain links TRBV9 with TRBJ2-7; as DNA is missing, the TRBD1 call by TCRdb cannot be tested. The CDR3 is 17 residues long. Germline V CDR1 and CDR2: SGDLS, YYNGEE. The CDR3 reads CASSVVRGGGPSYEQYF.